This T cell receptor beta chain stems from a study of CD8 T cells in Susac syndrome. The overall study: There were Susac syndrome patients who were therapy-naive at blood draw, others on corticosteroids, and others on intravenous immunoglobulin alone.

Points from the study as a whole: The authors acknowledged that the study's TCR sequencing and HLA analysis involved relatively few individuals.

This CDR3 is 13 amino acids long. V shed 0 bases, J shed 10 bases, and the junction held 3 bases outside the gene matches. Per germline, CDR1 SNHLY and CDR2 FYNNEI. RNA in amounts of about 0.5 to 1 ug was reverse transcribed with random hexamers. The method of amplification for TCR beta CDR3 was immunoSEQ multiplex PCR, covering 54 Vbeta and 13 Jbeta. From the immunoSEQ multiplex PCR reads, TCRdb called clonotypes with MiXCR, one entry per CDR3 protein. Of under 200,000 distinct CDR3 sequences detected, roughly 91% appear once; the ten largest clones hold 0.075% to 0.095%. A remark on this clonotype: What it binds is not known.

This chain joins TRBV2 and TRBJ2-1; 7 nucleotides align to TRBD2. Sample: CD4+ T cells from PBMCs. The TCR sequence derives from a human donor with Susac syndrome. CDR3 sequence: CASSEAGGGEQFF. The CDR3 coding sequence is TGTGCCAGCAGTGAAGCGGGGGGAGGGGAGCAGTTCTTC.